What follows describes a single T cell receptor (beta chain). Antigen specificity is unknown. Germline V lookup: CDR1 MNHNS, CDR2 SASEGT. The CDR3 contains 16 residues. The junction had 7 bases not matched to a gene; V was cut back by 0 bases and J by 2 bases. These data originate in a study of cytomegalovirus exposure and HLA in healthy donors. Points from the study as a whole: Per published reports, the classifier diagnosed cytomegalovirus status with high specificity and sensitivity.

PCR involved 60 Vbeta and 13 Jbeta primers. TCRdb keeps only in-frame clones here, not all; method: immunoSEQ multiplex PCR. Here the sample table reports under 95,000 clones. The chain links TRBV6-1 to TRBJ2-7; TRBD1 matches 7 bases. The TCR originated in a female donor in good health and CMV-seropositive. Material: PBMCs. For the CDR3, the DNA is TGTGCCAGCAGTGAAGCCGGGACAGATTCTCCCTACGAGCAGTACTTC. Translation gives CASSEAGTDSPYEQYF.